Presented here are 22 T cell receptor beta chains from one specimen sequenced in a study of technical replicates of blood from several donors. Clones were read by immunoSEQ multiplex PCR, and TCRdb kept only the in-frame ones, dropping some. The sample holds 75,000 to 100,000 clones, around 94% seen once. Sequences were obtained from T cells isolated from PBMCs. The receptors come from a human donor in good health.

The rearrangement uses TRBV6-1 and TRBJ2-3; tentatively, D is TRBD2 (6 bases). The CDR3 runs to 15 residues. Trimming pared 1 base from V and 2 bases from J, leaving 10 bases between. Germline CDR1 and CDR2: MNHNS and SASEGT. The CDR3 region is CASSEGAGPTDTQYF. CDR3 sequence (DNA): TGTGCCAGCAGTGAAGGTGCGGGGCCCACAGATACGCAGTATTTT.

V is TRBV5-1 and J is TRBJ2-2; D uncertain. Deletions cut 3 bases from V and 8 bases from J, with 11 bases between. The length of the CDR3 is 13 residues. CDR1 and CDR2 from the germline V gene are SGHRS and YFSETQ. The CDR3 here is CASSSPSGGELFF. Written as DNA, the CDR3 is TGCGCCAGCAGCTCACCTTCCGGGGGGGAGCTGTTTTTT.

V usage is TRBV11-2 and J usage is TRBJ2-7; 8 bases match TRBD1. The CDR3 extends over 15 amino acids. Germline lookup yields CDR1 SGHAT and CDR2 FQNNGV. The trim removed 5 bases at V and 2 bases at J, leaving 8 bases unmatched. CDR3 protein: CASSGGTGGTYEQYF. CDR3 DNA sequence: TGTGCCAGCAGCGGAGGGACAGGAGGAACCTACGAGCAGTACTTC. The variable domain in full, completed from reference TRBV11-2 and TRBJ2-7, reads EAGVAQSPRYKIIEKRQSVAFWCNPISGHATLYWYQQILGQGPKLLIQFQNNGVVDDSQLPKDRFSAERLKGVDSTLKIQPAKLEDSAVYLCASSGGTGGTYEQYFGPGTRLTVT.

This rearrangement joins TRBV5-1 to TRBJ2-3; 15 bases are a match to TRBD2. CDR1 is SGHRS, CDR2 YFSETQ, per germline. The V segment lost 3 bases and the J segment 4 bases; nucleotides outside the gene matches: 15. The CDR3 is 20 residues long. The CDR3 spells CASSWDFGLAGGLGADTQYF. CDR3 bases: TGCGCCAGCAGCTGGGACTTCGGACTAGCGGGGGGGCTGGGGGCAGATACGCAGTATTTT.

The V gene is TRBV6-1, the J gene TRBJ1-1; D gene uncertain. V was clipped by 3 bases and J by 3 bases, with 11 bases between them. Germline V CDR1 and CDR2: MNHNS, SASEGT. CDR3 length: 14 residues. The CDR3, as DNA: TGTGCCAGCAGTGATGCGGGTTGGGACACTGAAGCTTTCTTT. It is translated as CASSDAGWDTEAFF.

The chain links TRBV18 to TRBJ1-3; 8 bases line up with TRBD1. The ends lost 3 bases at V and 0 bases at J; junction bases unmatched: 7. The CDR3 is 17 amino acids. The germline V gene has CDR1 KGHSH and CDR2 LQKENI. The CDR3 DNA follows: TGTGCCAGCTCACCGTGGACAGGGATGAGCTCTGGAAACACCATATATTTT. Residues: CASSPWTGMSSGNTIYF.

This chain joins TRBV7-8 and TRBJ2-7; possibly TRBD2 for D (6 bases). The CDR3 totals 15 residues. Germline lookup yields CDR1 SGHVS and CDR2 FQNEAQ. V was clipped by 5 bases and J by 6 bases, with 20 bases between them. The chain's CDR3 is CASSLDPIGGSEQYF. For the CDR3, the DNA is TGTGCCAGCAGCCTAGACCCAATCGGGGGAAGCGAGCAGTACTTC.

The chain joins TRBV27 to TRBJ1-6; D uncertain. V was clipped by 3 bases and J by 7 bases, with 13 bases between them. The CDR3 length is 15 residues. From germline, CDR1 is MNHEY and CDR2 SMNVEV (reference sequence). The CDR3 DNA follows: TGTGCCAGCAGTTTGCAACTTAACCTAAATTCACCCCTCCACTTT. The encoded protein is CASSLQLNLNSPLHF.

This sequence joins TRBV5-4 and TRBJ1-2; D gene ambiguous. From germline, CDR1 is SGHNT and CDR2 YYREEE (reference sequence). The CDR3 length is 16 residues. V was cut by 0 bases and J by 5 bases, with 17 bases left in between. The CDR3 DNA sequence: TGTGCCAGCAGCTTGGCCAAGGAGGTCCGGGCTTATGGCTACACCTTC. Protein: CASSLAKEVRAYGYTF.

The V call is TRBV2, the J call TRBJ2-5; TRBD2 matches 7 bases. Germline V gene sequence: CDR1 SNHLY, CDR2 FYNNEI. The CDR3 runs 13 residues. Unmatched junction bases numbered 11, after V lost 11 bases and J lost 5 bases. CDR3 bases: TGTGCCGGAGGACTAGACTGGGGGGAGACCCAGTACTTC. The encoded protein is CAGGLDWGETQYF.

The chain recombines TRBV27 with TRBJ2-1, with TRBD2 as a possible D gene (5 bases). The V end was cut by 4 bases, the J end by 7 bases, with 8 bases between. The CDR3 is made up of 12 amino acids. Germline lookup yields CDR1 MNHEY and CDR2 SMNVEV (reference sequence). In DNA form, the CDR3 reads TGTGCCAGCAGTTCCGGGAATAATGAGCAGTTCTTC. It specifies CASSSGNNEQFF.

The CDR3 DNA follows: TGTGCCAGCAGCGTAGCTGTAGGGGGCCAAGAGACCCAGTACTTC. Translated, it gives CASSVAVGGQETQYF. The V and J genes are TRBV9 and TRBJ2-5; D possibly corresponds to TRBD1 (6 bases). The CDR3 runs to 15 residues. V was pared by 0 bases and J by 1 base, with 10 bases between. Germline V gives CDR1 SGDLS, CDR2 YYNGEE.

The gene calls are TRBV12-5 and TRBJ1-3; D call uncertain. The CDR3 extends over 19 amino acids. V lost 0 bases and J 3 bases, leaving 21 bases between the germline ends. The V gene's germline CDR1 is LGHNT and CDR2 FRNRAP. CDR3 DNA sequence: TGTGCTAGTGGTTTGGTACTAGTGGCGCGCCTTCCGGATGGAAACACCATATATTTT. This translates into CASGLVLVARLPDGNTIYF.

The rearrangement uses TRBV5-1 and TRBJ2-7; TRBD2 matches at 9 bases. Trimming at V came to 6 bases and at J to 4 bases, leaving 8 bases not matched to a gene. The germline V gene has CDR1 SGHRS and CDR2 YFSETQ. This CDR3 has 14 residues. As DNA, the CDR3 is TGCGCCAGCACCCCCGCTAGCGGGGCATACGAGCAGTACTTC. It is translated as CASTPASGAYEQYF.

The chain links TRBV27 to TRBJ1-5; D gene ambiguous. Germline CDR1 MNHEY, CDR2 SMNVEV (reference sequence). V lost 5 bases to trimming and J lost 5 bases, with 16 bases between them. This CDR3 comprises 15 residues. This chain's CDR3 is CASSPSKELYQPQHF. CDR3 nucleotides: TGTGCCAGCAGTCCGAGTAAGGAGTTATATCAGCCCCAGCATTTT.

This clone appeared a single time. The chain has TRBV4-1 and TRBJ2-7; no reliable D call. CDR3 length: 13 amino acids. Per the germline V gene, CDR1 is MGHRA and CDR2 is YSYEKL. V was clipped by 0 bases and J by 3 bases, with 6 bases between them. CDR3 amino acids: CASSQESHYEQYF. CDR3 nucleotide sequence: TGCGCCAGCAGCCAAGAATCCCACTACGAGCAGTACTTC.

J is TRBJ1-2 and V is TRBV5-6; 7 positions match TRBD1. Looked up from germline, CDR1 is SGHDT and CDR2 is YYEEEE. V dropped 4 bases and J dropped 2; count of bases not matched to a gene: 11. The CDR3 has 16 residues. CDR3 DNA sequence: TGTGCCAGCAGCGAGACCGGGACAGAACTCAACTATGGCTACACCTTC. Translated, it gives CASSETGTELNYGYTF.

The V gene is TRBV18, the J gene TRBJ1-5, with 7 nucleotides matching TRBD1. Germline V lookup: CDR1 KGHSH, CDR2 LQKENI. CDR3 size: 16 residues. Trimming removed 3 bases from V and 4 bases from J; junction bases left unmatched: 9. As DNA, the CDR3 is TGTGCCAGCTCACCGCAAAGGGGGCAGTTAAATCAGCCCCAGCATTTT. It encodes CASSPQRGQLNQPQHF.

This clone was seen just once. This rearrangement joins TRBV5-1 to TRBJ1-2, with 8 bases aligning to TRBD1. Germline V gene sequence: CDR1 SGHRS, CDR2 YFSETQ. The V and J ends lost 5 bases and 6 bases, in that order; junction bases with no gene match: 12. CDR3 length: 15 amino acids. This CDR3 is CASRVRTGPTDGYTF. For the CDR3, the DNA is TGCGCCAGCAGGGTGAGGACAGGGCCTACAGATGGCTACACCTTC.

This clone was seen once. This rearrangement joins TRBV5-1 to TRBJ2-1, with 8 bases lining up with TRBD2. V shed 2 bases and J 0 bases; nucleotides not matched to a gene: 4. The CDR3 is 16 residues long. The germline V gene has CDR1 SGHRS and CDR2 YFSETQ. In DNA form, the CDR3 reads TGCGCCAGCAGCTTTGGCGGGGGGAGCTCCTACAATGAGCAGTTCTTC. This sequence encodes CASSFGGGSSYNEQFF.

The chain recombines TRBV29-1 with TRBJ2-1, with TRBD2 matching over 7 bases. CDR3 length equals 13 residues. V lost 4 bases and J lost 4; bases outside the gene matches: 4. CDR1 SQVTM and CDR2 ANQGSEA come from the germline V gene. CDR3 sequence (DNA): TGCAGCGTTGGCGGGAGACTTTACAATGAGCAGTTCTTC. Its translation is CSVGGRLYNEQFF.

V usage is TRBV7-8 and J usage is TRBJ2-2; TRBD1 might be the D (5 bases). The V gene lost 8 bases and the J gene lost 0 bases, with 22 bases spanning the gap. This CDR3 contains 18 residues. Germline CDR1 reads SGHVS; CDR2 reads FQNEAQ. CDR3 protein: CASSTKGAPMANTGELFF. As DNA, the CDR3 is TGTGCCAGCTCAACTAAAGGGGCACCCATGGCGAACACCGGGGAGCTGTTTTTT.